The 9 T cell receptor beta chains listed next were all sequenced from one sample in a study of blood T cell repertoires in COVID-19. Sequencing used immunoSEQ multiplex PCR; TCRdb keeps in-frame clones, though not all of them. The sample lists approximately 110,000 clones, around 76% occurring once. The sample taken for sequencing was peripheral blood. The receptors derive from a man at least 80 years old with COVID-19, enrolled during active disease.

The chain employs TRBV10-3 and TRBJ2-3; D is possibly TRBD2 (5 bases). Germline-derived CDR1 and CDR2 are ENHRY and SYGVKD. The V gene lost 0 bases and the J gene lost 5 bases, with 18 bases spanning the gap. CDR3 length equals 17 residues. The CDR3 here is CAISESEGLLLGDTQYF. Written as DNA, the CDR3 is TGTGCCATCAGTGAGTCTGAGGGCCTTCTGTTGGGAGATACGCAGTATTTT.

This clone was observed a handful of times. Mismatch with germline at one junction end may stem from a read error. V usage is TRBV6-5 and J usage is TRBJ2-1; D might be TRBD2 (5 bases). The CDR3 has 12 residues. Germline CDR1 and CDR2: MNHEY and SVGAGI. CDR3 sequence reads: CASRDDYDEQFF. DNA for the CDR3: TGTGCCAGCAGGGACGACTACGATGAGCAGTTCTTC.

The chain links TRBV6-1 to TRBJ2-1; 13 bases are shared with TRBD2. Germline V gene sequence: CDR1 MNHNS, CDR2 SASEGT. V shed 2 bases and J 5 bases; nucleotides not matched to a gene: 3. The CDR3 runs 16 residues. CDR3 in DNA: TGTGCCAGCAGTGAATCACTAGCGGGAGGGAACAATGAGCAGTTCTTC. Translated, it gives CASSESLAGGNNEQFF.

The gene calls are TRBV19 and TRBJ2-7; TRBD1 aligns across 10 bases. The germline V gene has CDR1 LNHDA and CDR2 SQIVND (reference sequence). The CDR3 sequence is 13 residues long. The ends lost 4 bases at V and 6 bases at J; junction bases unmatched: 3. CDR3 in DNA: TGTGCCAGTAGTAGGGACAGGGGACCCGAGCAGTACTTC. Translated, it gives CASSRDRGPEQYF.

The chain is built from TRBV7-9 and TRBJ2-5, with a tentative D call TRBD1 (5 bases). Germline CDR1 and CDR2: SEHNR and FQNEAQ (reference sequence). Trimming took off 3 bases at V and 4 bases at J, with 21 bases between the two ends. The CDR3 covers 17 residues. This CDR3 reads CASSFVRTWPKGETQYF. The DNA of the CDR3 is TGTGCCAGCAGCTTTGTCAGGACATGGCCTAAGGGAGAGACCCAGTACTTC.

Concerning this clone: At one of its ends the junction is not consistent with the germline gene, which may arise from a read error. V gene TRBV15 combines with J gene TRBJ2-3; maybe TRBD2 (5 bases). Germline V gene data show CDR1 as LNHNV and CDR2 as YYDKDF (reference sequence). The CDR3 length is 17 residues. CDR3 region: CATSRVPRDLGESQQWF. In DNA, the CDR3 is TGTGCCACCAGCAGAGTCCCTCGCGACCTTGGGGAGTCGCAACAGTGGTTT. Looking up the rest from reference TRBV15 and TRBJ2-3 gives the full variable domain: DAMVIQNPRYQVTQFGKPVTLSCSQTLNHNVMYWYQQKSSQAPKLLFHYYDKDFNNEADTPDNFQSRRPNTSFCFLDIRSPGLGDTAMYLCATSRVPRDLGESQQWFGPGTRLTVL.

This clone was picked up one time. J is TRBJ2-1 and V is TRBV5-1; a possible D gene is TRBD1 (6 bases). The CDR3 consists of 15 residues. The V gene lost 0 bases and the J gene lost 4 bases, with 11 bases spanning the gap. Germline V gene data show CDR1 as SGHRS and CDR2 as YFSETQ. DNA of the CDR3: TGCGCCAGCAGCTTGGAAGGACAGCTTTACAATGAGCAGTTCTTC. Translating gives CASSLEGQLYNEQFF.

CDR3 in amino acids: CASSPTSGRLDEQYF. The CDR3 coding sequence is TGTGCCAGCTCGCCAACCAGCGGGAGGTTGGACGAGCAGTACTTC. V and J are TRBV18 and TRBJ2-7, with 9 bases lining up with TRBD2. The CDR3 runs 15 residues. V trimming: 6 bases; J trimming: 5 bases; junction bases outside the gene matches: 11. The germline V gene has CDR1 KGHSH and CDR2 LQKENI. The full variable domain, completed using reference TRBV18 and TRBJ2-7, is NAGVMQNPRHLVRRRGQEARLRCSPMKGHSHVYWYRQLPEEGLKFMVYLQKENIIDESGMPKERFSAEFPKEGPSILRIQQVVRGDSAAYFCASSPTSGRLDEQYFGPGTRLTVT.

The V and J genes are TRBV27 and TRBJ2-7, with TRBD1 matching 8 bases. The CDR3 sequence is 14 residues long. The germline gives CDR1 MNHEY, CDR2 SMNVEV (reference sequence). Trimming took 5 bases from V and 4 from J; bases not matched to a gene: 7. CDR3 DNA sequence: TGTGCCAGCAGTCCCATGGACAGGGTATACGAGCAGTACTTC. Translation: CASSPMDRVYEQYF.